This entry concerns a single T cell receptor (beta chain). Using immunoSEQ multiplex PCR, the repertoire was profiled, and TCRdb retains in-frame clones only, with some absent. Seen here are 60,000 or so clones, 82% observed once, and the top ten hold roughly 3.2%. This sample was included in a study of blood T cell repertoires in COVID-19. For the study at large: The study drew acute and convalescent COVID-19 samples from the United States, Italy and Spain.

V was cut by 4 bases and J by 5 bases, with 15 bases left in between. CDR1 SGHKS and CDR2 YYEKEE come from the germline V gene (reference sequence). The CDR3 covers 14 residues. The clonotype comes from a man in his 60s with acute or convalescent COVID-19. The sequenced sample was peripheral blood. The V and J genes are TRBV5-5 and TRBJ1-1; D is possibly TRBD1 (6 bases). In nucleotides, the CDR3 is TGTGCCAGCAGCCCCCGAACAGGGTGGACTGAAGCTTTCTTT. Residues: CASSPRTGWTEAFF.